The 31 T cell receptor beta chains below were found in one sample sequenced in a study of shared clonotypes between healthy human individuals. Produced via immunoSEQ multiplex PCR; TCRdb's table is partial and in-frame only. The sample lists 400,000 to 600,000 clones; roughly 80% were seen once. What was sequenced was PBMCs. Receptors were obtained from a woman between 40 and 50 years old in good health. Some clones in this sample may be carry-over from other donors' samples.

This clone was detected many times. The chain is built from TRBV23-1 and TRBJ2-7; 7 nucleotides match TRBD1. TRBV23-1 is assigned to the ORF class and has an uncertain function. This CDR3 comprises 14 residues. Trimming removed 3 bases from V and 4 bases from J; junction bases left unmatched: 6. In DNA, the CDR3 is TGCGCCAGCAGTCACCCAGGGGGTGGGTACGAGCAGTACTTC. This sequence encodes CASSHPGGGYEQYF.

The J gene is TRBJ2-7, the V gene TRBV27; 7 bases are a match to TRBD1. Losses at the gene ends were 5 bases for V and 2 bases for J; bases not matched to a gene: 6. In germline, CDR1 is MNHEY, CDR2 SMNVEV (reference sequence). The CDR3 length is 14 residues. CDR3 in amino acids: CASSITGVTYEQYF. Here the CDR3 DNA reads TGTGCCAGCAGTATCACAGGGGTAACCTACGAGCAGTACTTC.

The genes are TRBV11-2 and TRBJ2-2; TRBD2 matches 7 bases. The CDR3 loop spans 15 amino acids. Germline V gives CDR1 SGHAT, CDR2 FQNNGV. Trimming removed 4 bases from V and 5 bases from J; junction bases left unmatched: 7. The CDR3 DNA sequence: TGTGCCAGCAGCTCATATGCGGGAGATACCGGGGAGCTGTTTTTT. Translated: CASSSYAGDTGELFF. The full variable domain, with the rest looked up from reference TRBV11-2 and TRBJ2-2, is EAGVAQSPRYKIIEKRQSVAFWCNPISGHATLYWYQQILGQGPKLLIQFQNNGVVDDSQLPKDRFSAERLKGVDSTLKIQPAKLEDSAVYLCASSSYAGDTGELFFGEGSRLTVL.

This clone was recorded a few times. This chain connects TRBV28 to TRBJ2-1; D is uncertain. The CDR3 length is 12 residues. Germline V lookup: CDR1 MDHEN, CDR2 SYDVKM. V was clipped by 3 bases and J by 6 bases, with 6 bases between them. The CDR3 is CASSLKFNEQFF. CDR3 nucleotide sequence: TGTGCCAGCAGTTTGAAGTTCAATGAGCAGTTCTTC.

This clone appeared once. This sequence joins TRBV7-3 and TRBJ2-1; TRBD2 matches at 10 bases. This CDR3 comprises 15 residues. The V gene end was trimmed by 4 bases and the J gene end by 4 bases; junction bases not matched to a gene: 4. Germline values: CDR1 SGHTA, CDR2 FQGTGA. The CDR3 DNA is TGTGCCAGCAGCTCAGGTAGCGGGAGGTACAATGAGCAGTTCTTC. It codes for CASSSGSGRYNEQFF.

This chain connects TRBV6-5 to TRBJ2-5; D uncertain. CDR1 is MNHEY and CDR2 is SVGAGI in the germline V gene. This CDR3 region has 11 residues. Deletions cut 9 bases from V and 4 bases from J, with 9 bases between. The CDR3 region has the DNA TGTGCCAGACTGATGGGAGAGACCCAGTACTTC. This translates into CARLMGETQYF.

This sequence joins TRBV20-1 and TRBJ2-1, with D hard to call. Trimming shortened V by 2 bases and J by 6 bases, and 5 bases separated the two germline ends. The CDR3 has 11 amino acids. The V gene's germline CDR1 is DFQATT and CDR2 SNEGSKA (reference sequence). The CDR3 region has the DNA TGCAGTGCTAGACGCAGCAATGAGCAGTTCTTC. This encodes CSARRSNEQFF.

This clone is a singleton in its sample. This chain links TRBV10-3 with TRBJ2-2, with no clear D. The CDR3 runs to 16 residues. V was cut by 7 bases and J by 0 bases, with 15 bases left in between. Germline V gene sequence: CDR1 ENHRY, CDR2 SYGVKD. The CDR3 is CAITPSIASNTGELFF. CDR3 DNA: TGTGCCATCACCCCAAGCATCGCCTCGAACACCGGGGAGCTGTTTTTT.

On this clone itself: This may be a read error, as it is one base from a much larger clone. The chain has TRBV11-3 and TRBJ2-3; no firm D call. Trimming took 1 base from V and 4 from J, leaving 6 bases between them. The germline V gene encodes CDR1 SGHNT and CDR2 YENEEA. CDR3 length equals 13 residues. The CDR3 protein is CASSLGVADTQYF. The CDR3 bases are TGTGCCAGCAGCTTAGGGGTCGCAGATACGCAGTATTTT.

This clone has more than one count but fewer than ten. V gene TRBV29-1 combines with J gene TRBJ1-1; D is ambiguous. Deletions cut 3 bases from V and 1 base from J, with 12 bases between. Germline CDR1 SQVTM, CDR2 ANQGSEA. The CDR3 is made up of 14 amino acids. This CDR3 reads CSVDWPFSNTEAFF. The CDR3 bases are TGCAGCGTTGATTGGCCGTTCTCGAACACTGAAGCTTTCTTT.

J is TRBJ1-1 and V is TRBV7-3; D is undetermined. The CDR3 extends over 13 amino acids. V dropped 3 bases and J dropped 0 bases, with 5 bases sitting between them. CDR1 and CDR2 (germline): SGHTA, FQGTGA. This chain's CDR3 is CASSFNMNTEAFF. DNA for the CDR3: TGTGCCAGCAGCTTTAATATGAACACTGAAGCTTTCTTT.

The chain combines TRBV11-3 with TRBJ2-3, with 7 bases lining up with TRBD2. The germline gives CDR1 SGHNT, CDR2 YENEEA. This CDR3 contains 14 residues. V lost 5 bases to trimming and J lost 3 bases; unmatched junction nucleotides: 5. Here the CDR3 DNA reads TGTGCCAGCAGCCCGAGGCGGGAGACAGATACGCAGTATTTT. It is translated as CASSPRRETDTQYF.

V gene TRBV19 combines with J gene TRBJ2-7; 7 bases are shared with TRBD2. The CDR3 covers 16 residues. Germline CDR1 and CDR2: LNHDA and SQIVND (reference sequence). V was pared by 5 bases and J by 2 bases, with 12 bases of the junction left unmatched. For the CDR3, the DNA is TGTGCCAGTAGTTCTTCGGCCCGACTAGCAACCTACGAGCAGTACTTC. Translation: CASSSSARLATYEQYF.

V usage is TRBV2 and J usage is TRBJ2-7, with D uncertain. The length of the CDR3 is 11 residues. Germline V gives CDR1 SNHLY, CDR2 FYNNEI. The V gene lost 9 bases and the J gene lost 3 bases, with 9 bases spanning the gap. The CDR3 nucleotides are TGTGCCAGTGGCCCGCTCTACGAGCAGTACTTC. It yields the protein CASGPLYEQYF.

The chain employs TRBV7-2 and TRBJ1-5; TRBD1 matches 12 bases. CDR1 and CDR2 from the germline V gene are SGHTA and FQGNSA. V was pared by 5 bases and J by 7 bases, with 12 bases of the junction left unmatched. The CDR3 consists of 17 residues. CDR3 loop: CASSPVLGQGARQPQHF. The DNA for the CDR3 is TGTGCCAGCAGCCCCGTACTGGGACAGGGGGCTAGGCAGCCCCAGCATTTT.

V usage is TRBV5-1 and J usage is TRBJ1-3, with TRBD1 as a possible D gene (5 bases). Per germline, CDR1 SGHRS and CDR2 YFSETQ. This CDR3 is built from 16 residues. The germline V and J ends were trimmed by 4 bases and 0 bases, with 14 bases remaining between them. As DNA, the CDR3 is TGCGCCAGCAGCCAAAGCGACAGAAGCTCTGGAAACACCATATATTTT. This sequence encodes CASSQSDRSSGNTIYF. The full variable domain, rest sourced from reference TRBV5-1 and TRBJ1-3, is KAGVTQTPRYLIKTRGQQVTLSCSPISGHRSVSWYQQTPGQGLQFLFEYFSETQRNKGNFPGRFSGRQFSNSRSEMNVSTLELGDSALYLCASSQSDRSSGNTIYFGEGSWLTVV.

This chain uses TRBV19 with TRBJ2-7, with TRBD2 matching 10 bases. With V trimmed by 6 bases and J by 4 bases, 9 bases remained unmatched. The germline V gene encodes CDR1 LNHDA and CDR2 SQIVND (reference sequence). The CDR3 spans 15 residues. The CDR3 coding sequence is TGTGCCAGTAGAGCCCAACTAGCGGGAACTTACGAGCAGTACTTC. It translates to CASRAQLAGTYEQYF.

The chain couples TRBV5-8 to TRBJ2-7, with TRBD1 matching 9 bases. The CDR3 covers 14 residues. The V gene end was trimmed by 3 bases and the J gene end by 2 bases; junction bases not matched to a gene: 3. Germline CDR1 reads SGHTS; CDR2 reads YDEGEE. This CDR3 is CASSSGTGTYEQYF. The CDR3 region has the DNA TGTGCCAGCAGCTCTGGGACAGGGACCTACGAGCAGTACTTC.

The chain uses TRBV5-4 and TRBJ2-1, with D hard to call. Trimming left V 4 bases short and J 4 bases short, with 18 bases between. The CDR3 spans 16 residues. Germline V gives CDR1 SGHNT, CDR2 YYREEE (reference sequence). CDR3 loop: CASSAQRVTGYNEQFF. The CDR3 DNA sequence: TGTGCCAGCAGCGCTCAAAGGGTCACCGGATACAATGAGCAGTTCTTC.

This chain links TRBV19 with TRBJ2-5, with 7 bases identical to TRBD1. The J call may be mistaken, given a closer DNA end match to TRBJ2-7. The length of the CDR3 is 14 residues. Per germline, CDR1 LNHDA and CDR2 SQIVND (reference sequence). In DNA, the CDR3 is TGTGCCAGTAGTACCCCGGGACAGAAATACGAGCAGTACTTC. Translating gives CASSTPGQKYEQYF.

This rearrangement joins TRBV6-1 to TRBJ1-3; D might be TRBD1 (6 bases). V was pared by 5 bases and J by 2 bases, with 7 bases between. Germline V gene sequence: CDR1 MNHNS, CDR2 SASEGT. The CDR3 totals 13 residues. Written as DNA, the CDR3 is TGTGCCAGCAGTAGGGGGGCTGGAAACACCATATATTTT. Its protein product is CASSRGAGNTIYF.

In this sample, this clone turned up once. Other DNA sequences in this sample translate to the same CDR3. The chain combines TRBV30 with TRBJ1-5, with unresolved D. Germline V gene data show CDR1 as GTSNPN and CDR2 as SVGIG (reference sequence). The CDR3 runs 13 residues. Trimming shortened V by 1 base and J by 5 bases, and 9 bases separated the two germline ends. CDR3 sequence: CAWSGGRDQPQHF. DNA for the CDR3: TGTGCCTGGAGTGGCGGTCGGGATCAGCCCCAGCATTTT.

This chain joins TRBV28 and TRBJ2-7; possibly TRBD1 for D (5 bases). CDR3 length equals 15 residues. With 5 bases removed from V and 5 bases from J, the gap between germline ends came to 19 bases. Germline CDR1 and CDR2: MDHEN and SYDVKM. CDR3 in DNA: TGTGCCAGCAGTCACCGACAGAGCTTAACCAACGAGCAGTACTTC. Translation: CASSHRQSLTNEQYF.

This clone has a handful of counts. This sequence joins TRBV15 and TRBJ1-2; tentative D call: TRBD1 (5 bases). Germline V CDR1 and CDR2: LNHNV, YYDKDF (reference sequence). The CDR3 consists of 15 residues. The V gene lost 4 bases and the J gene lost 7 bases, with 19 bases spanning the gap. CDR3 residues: CATSNNKGLRGGYTF. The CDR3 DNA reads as TGTGCCACCAGCAACAATAAGGGCTTGAGGGGTGGCTACACCTTC.

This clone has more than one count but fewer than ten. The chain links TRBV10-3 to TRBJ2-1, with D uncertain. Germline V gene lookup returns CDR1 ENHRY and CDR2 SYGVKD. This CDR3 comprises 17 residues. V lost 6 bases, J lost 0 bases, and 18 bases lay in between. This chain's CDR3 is CAISLGTTDRSYNEQFF. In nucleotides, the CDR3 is TGTGCCATCAGCCTCGGAACGACGGACCGCTCCTACAATGAGCAGTTCTTC.

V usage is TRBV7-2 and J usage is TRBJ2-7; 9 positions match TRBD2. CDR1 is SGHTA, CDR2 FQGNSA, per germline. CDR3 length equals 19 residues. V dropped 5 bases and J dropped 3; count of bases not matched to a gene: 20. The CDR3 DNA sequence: TGTGCCAGCAGCCCCCGGGGGGTACTAGCGGGTCGAGGGTTCTACGAGCAGTACTTC. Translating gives CASSPRGVLAGRGFYEQYF.

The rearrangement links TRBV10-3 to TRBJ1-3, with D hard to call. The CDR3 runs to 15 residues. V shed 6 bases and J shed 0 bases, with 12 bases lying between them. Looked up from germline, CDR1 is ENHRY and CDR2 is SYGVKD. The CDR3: CAISPDGSSGNTIYF. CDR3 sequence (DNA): TGTGCCATCAGCCCGGACGGAAGCTCTGGAAACACCATATATTTT.

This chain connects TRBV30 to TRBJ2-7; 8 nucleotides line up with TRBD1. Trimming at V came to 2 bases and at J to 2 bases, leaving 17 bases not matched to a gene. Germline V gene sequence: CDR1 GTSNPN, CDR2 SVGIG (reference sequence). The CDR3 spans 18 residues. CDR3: CAWSRGRLTGQGTYEQYF. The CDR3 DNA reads TGTGCCTGGAGTCGTGGTCGGCTGACCGGACAGGGTACCTACGAGCAGTACTTC.

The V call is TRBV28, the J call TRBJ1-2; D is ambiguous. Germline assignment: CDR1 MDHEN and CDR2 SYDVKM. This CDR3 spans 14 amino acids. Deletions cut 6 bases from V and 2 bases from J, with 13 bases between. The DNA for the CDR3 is TGTGCCAGCAGGCCCTCGGGAGGGAACTATGGCTACACCTTC. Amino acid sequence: CASRPSGGNYGYTF.

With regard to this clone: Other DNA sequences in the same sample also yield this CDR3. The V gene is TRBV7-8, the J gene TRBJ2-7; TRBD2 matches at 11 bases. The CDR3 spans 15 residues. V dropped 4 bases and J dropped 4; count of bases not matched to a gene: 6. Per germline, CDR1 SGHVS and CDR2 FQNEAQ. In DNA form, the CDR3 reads TGTGCCAGCAGCTCCCGCCGACTAGCGGGGTACGAGCAGTACTTC. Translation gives CASSSRRLAGYEQYF. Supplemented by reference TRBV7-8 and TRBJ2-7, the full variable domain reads GAGVSQSPRYKVAKRGQDVALRCDPISGHVSLFWYQQALGQGPEFLTYFQNEAQLDKSGLPSDRFFAERPEGSVSTLKIQRTQQEDSAVYLCASSSRRLAGYEQYFGPGTRLTVT.

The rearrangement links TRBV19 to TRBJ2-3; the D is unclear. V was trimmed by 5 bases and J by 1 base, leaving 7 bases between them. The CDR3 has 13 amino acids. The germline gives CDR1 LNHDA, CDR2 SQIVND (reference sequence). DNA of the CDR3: TGTGCCAGTAGTGTCCAAGGCACAGATACGCAGTATTTT. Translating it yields CASSVQGTDTQYF.